This T cell receptor (beta chain) came from a study of T cells in Graves' hyperthyroidism and ophthalmopathy. Across the whole study: The authors collected peripheral blood at initial diagnosis, before any treatment. Study conclusions and caveats: Most thyroid clonotypes expanded above 0.001 appeared in blood too.

The CDR3 runs to 14 residues. From germline, CDR1 is SGHAT and CDR2 FQNNGV. After removal of 5 bases from V and 1 base from J, the junction contained 4 bases not matched to a gene. Reasons for excluding patients were uncontrolled infection, other autoimmune disease, pregnancy or lactation. Authors of the study amplified TCR beta CDR3 regions from RNA transcripts. TCR CDR3 regions were first amplified by RT-PCR with HTBI primers. TCRdb redid the calling of the multiplex PCR reads with MiXCR, one entry per CDR3 protein. The sample holds about 200,000 distinct CDR3 sequences, about a sixth seen once. This clonotype was picked up one time. Its matching antigen is unknown.

The receptor's source is a woman aged 45-65 years with Graves' hyperthyroidism. The sample was blood. The gene calls are TRBV11-2 and TRBJ1-1; TRBD1 matches at 7 bases. The CDR3 DNA follows: TGTGCCAGCAGCGCAGGGGGGCCGAACACTGAAGCTTTCTTT. This encodes CASSAGGPNTEAFF.